A single sample gave rise to the 20 T cell receptor beta chains below, sequenced in a study of T cells in Graves' hyperthyroidism and ophthalmopathy. The CDR3 regions of TCR beta were amplified from RNA transcripts. HTBI primers drove first-round RT-PCR of the TCR CDR3. One entry per CDR3 protein results from TCRdb running MiXCR on the multiplex PCR reads. The table records under 350,000 distinct CDR3 sequences, 18% of them present only once. Sequenced input: blood. The receptors shown here come from a woman aged 45-60 years with Graves' hyperthyroidism.

This clonotype was counted at least ten times. The chain recombines TRBV27 with TRBJ2-1, with D perhaps being TRBD1 or TRBD2 (7 bases each). Germline V gives CDR1 MNHEY, CDR2 SMNVEV (reference sequence). The CDR3 length is 14 residues. V was trimmed by 6 bases and J by 0 bases, leaving 9 bases between them. The CDR3 coding sequence is TGTGCCAGCAGCAGGGGGGGCTCCTACAATGAGCAGTTCTTC. Translated: CASSRGGSYNEQFF.

The chain couples TRBV20-1 to TRBJ2-1; 15 bases fit TRBD2. In germline, CDR1 is DFQATT, CDR2 SNEGSKA (reference sequence). V lost 0 bases to trimming and J lost 8 bases; unmatched junction nucleotides: 8. This CDR3 comprises 17 residues. The CDR3 reads CSARDPRTSGGADEQFF. The CDR3 DNA sequence: TGCAGTGCTAGAGATCCGCGGACTAGCGGGGGGGCTGATGAGCAGTTCTTC.

This clonotype was detected many times. CDR3 loop: CAWSVRRNEQFF. The CDR3 DNA reads TGTGCCTGGAGTGTAAGGAGGAATGAGCAGTTCTTC. This rearrangement joins TRBV30 to TRBJ2-1, with D perhaps matching TRBD2 (5 bases). V was trimmed by 0 bases and J by 7 bases, leaving 7 bases between them. CDR1 and CDR2 (germline): GTSNPN, SVGIG (reference sequence). There are 12 residues in the CDR3. The entire variable domain, with the rest obtained from reference TRBV30 and TRBJ2-1, is as follows: SQTIHQWPATLVQPVGSPLSLECTVEGTSNPNLYWYRQAAGRGLQLLFYSVGIGQISSEVPQNLSASRPQDRQFILSSKKLLLSDSGFYLCAWSVRRNEQFFGPGTRLTVL.

This clonotype was seen at least ten times. The rearrangement links TRBV27 to TRBJ2-5, with D unresolved. Germline-derived CDR1 and CDR2 are MNHEY and SMNVEV (reference sequence). This CDR3 is built from 14 residues. The V end was cut by 1 base, the J end by 1 base, with 7 bases between. DNA of the CDR3: TGTGCCAGCAGTTTATTCGCGACCCAAGAGACCCAGTACTTC. Protein: CASSLFATQETQYF.

This clonotype was seen at least ten times. The chain combines TRBV28 with TRBJ1-1; D gene unclear. CDR3 length: 18 amino acids. Trimming took off 5 bases at V and 1 base at J, with 23 bases between the two ends. Germline assignment: CDR1 MDHEN and CDR2 SYDVKM. This CDR3 reads CASSGNPGARAENTEAFF. The CDR3 DNA reads TGTGCCAGCAGTGGTAACCCGGGAGCCCGGGCCGAGAACACTGAAGCTTTCTTT.

This clonotype was observed a handful of times. The rearrangement joins TRBV4-1 to TRBJ2-7, with 8 bases that match TRBD1. CDR1 and CDR2 from the germline V gene are MGHRA and YSYEKL. Losses at the gene ends were 1 base for V and 5 bases for J; bases not matched to a gene: 4. The CDR3 consists of 14 residues. CDR3 in DNA: TGCGCCAGCAGCCAAGGGACAGGGCAAGACGAGCAGTACTTC. This translates into CASSQGTGQDEQYF.

This clonotype was picked up many times. The rearrangement joins TRBV28 to TRBJ2-1; possible D gene TRBD1, 6 bases. Trimming removed 5 bases at V and 6 bases at J, with 17 bases between. The CDR3 sequence is 15 residues long. CDR1 and CDR2 from the germline V gene are MDHEN and SYDVKM. The CDR3: CASSPGTKRVNEQFF. For the CDR3, the DNA is TGTGCCAGCAGTCCAGGGACAAAGAGGGTCAATGAGCAGTTCTTC.

The gene calls are TRBV10-3 and TRBJ2-7; D is possibly TRBD1 (6 bases). The CDR3 runs 14 residues. CDR1 is ENHRY and CDR2 is SYGVKD in the germline V gene. Trimming took off 0 bases at V and 2 bases at J, with 8 bases between the two ends. CDR3 amino acids: CAISESRTAYEQYV. For the CDR3, the DNA is TGTGCCATCAGTGAGTCGAGGACAGCCTACGAGCAGTACGTC.

This chain uses TRBV18 with TRBJ2-7, with a tentative D call TRBD1 (5 bases). The CDR3 is made up of 15 amino acids. CDR1 and CDR2 from the germline V gene are KGHSH and LQKENI. The ends were cut back, 10 bases at V and 4 bases at J, with 23 bases in the middle. CDR3 region: CATSRAGLSEYEQYF. For the CDR3, the DNA is TGTGCCACCTCCCGGGCAGGGCTTTCGGAATACGAGCAGTACTTC.

This clonotype was detected many times. J is TRBJ1-2 and V is TRBV3-1, with D uncertain. The CDR3 has 16 residues. Trimming removed 0 bases at V and 0 bases at J, with 11 bases between. Germline CDR1 and CDR2: LGHDT and YNNKEL (reference sequence). The chain's CDR3 is CASSQEGQRANYGYTF. CDR3 sequence (DNA): TGTGCCAGCAGCCAAGAGGGTCAGAGAGCTAACTATGGCTACACCTTC.

The table lists this clonotype with many counts. This chain connects TRBV27 to TRBJ2-3, with 9 positions matching TRBD2. Germline V gene lookup returns CDR1 MNHEY and CDR2 SMNVEV (reference sequence). The V and J ends lost 5 bases and 3 bases, in that order; junction bases with no gene match: 6. The CDR3 consists of 15 residues. The CDR3 nucleotides are TGTGCCAGCAGTCCATCAGCGGGAGGAACAGATACGCAGTATTTT. This translates into CASSPSAGGTDTQYF.

This clonotype occurred a few times. The genes are TRBV27 and TRBJ1-6, with D hard to call. Trimming stripped 2 bases from V and 10 bases from J, with 6 bases between. This CDR3 contains 12 residues. Germline lookup yields CDR1 MNHEY and CDR2 SMNVEV (reference sequence). CDR3 residues: CASSLEGSPLHF. The CDR3 nucleotides are TGTGCCAGCAGTTTAGAAGGGTCACCCCTCCACTTT.

This clonotype was counted only a few times. The gene calls are TRBV2 and TRBJ1-3, with no clear D. This CDR3 comprises 13 residues. Trimming stripped 4 bases from V and 0 bases from J, with 4 bases between. Germline CDR1 SNHLY, CDR2 FYNNEI. CDR3 sequence (DNA): TGTGCCAGCAGTGGGTACTCTGGAAACACCATATATTTT. Residues: CASSGYSGNTIYF.

This clonotype was seen repeatedly, ten times or more. The J gene is TRBJ2-7, the V gene TRBV12-3 or TRBV12-4; TRBD1 aligns across 10 bases. CDR3 length: 14 amino acids. Trimming at V came to 6 bases and at J to 4 bases, leaving 6 bases not matched to a gene. This CDR3 reads CASSKDRGFYEQYV. CDR3 sequence (DNA): TGTGCCAGCAGCAAGGACAGGGGGTTTTACGAGCAGTACGTC.

This clonotype appeared a few times. V usage is TRBV7-9 and J usage is TRBJ1-4, with no clear D. Germline V gene data show CDR1 as SEHNR and CDR2 as FQNEAQ (reference sequence). The CDR3 is 15 amino acids. V dropped 1 base and J dropped 8 bases, with 14 bases sitting between them. The CDR3, as DNA: TGTGCCAGCAGCTTAGGATGGCAGGCCGGGGAAAAACTGTTTTTT. The encoded protein is CASSLGWQAGEKLFF.

The chain uses TRBV6-6 and TRBJ1-2; TRBD1 agrees at 9 bases. The ends lost 0 bases at V and 6 bases at J; junction bases unmatched: 2. This CDR3 is 14 amino acids long. Germline CDR1 and CDR2: MNHNY and SVGAGI (reference sequence). As DNA, the CDR3 is TGTGCCAGCAGTTACTCCTGGACAGGGGATGGCTACACCTTC. Amino acids: CASSYSWTGDGYTF.

This clonotype was observed a few times. The chain couples TRBV19 to TRBJ1-1; 10 bases map to TRBD1. Trimming took 7 bases from V and 4 from J; bases not matched to a gene: 12. Germline CDR1 LNHDA, CDR2 SQIVND (reference sequence). The CDR3 covers 16 residues. CDR3 loop: CASTPRGTGAGTEAFF. The CDR3 nucleotides are TGTGCCAGTACCCCGAGAGGGACAGGGGCAGGCACTGAAGCTTTCTTT.

The rearrangement joins TRBV18 to TRBJ2-4, with 7 bases that match TRBD1. CDR1 is KGHSH, CDR2 LQKENI, per germline. The CDR3 consists of 14 residues. V dropped 4 bases and J dropped 4; count of bases not matched to a gene: 4. The DNA of the CDR3 is TGTGCCAGCTCACTGGACAGGACAAAAAACATTCAGTACTTC. Translation: CASSLDRTKNIQYF.

J is TRBJ2-5 and V is TRBV28, with D perhaps being TRBD1 or TRBD2 (5 bases each). Looked up from germline, CDR1 is MDHEN and CDR2 is SYDVKM. The CDR3 covers 15 residues. V was trimmed by 6 bases and J by 3 bases, leaving 17 bases between them. CDR3 in amino acids: CASRAPGRLKETQYF. The CDR3 DNA follows: TGTGCCAGCAGAGCGCCGGGACGGCTAAAAGAGACCCAGTACTTC. Looking up the rest from reference TRBV28 and TRBJ2-5 gives the full variable domain: DVKVTQSSRYLVKRTGEKVFLECVQDMDHENMFWYRQDPGLGLRLIYFSYDVKMKEKGDIPEGYSVSREKKERFSLILESASTNQTSMYLCASRAPGRLKETQYFGPGTRLLVL.

This clonotype showed up just once. V gene TRBV29-1 combines with J gene TRBJ1-5; D is unclear. With 3 bases removed from V and 9 bases from J, the gap between germline ends came to 12 bases. The CDR3 is made up of 12 amino acids. Germline CDR1 and CDR2: SQVTM and ANQGSEA. Here the CDR3 DNA reads TGCAGCGTTGATGATGGAGGAGGGCCCCAGCATTTT. The encoded protein is CSVDDGGGPQHF. The whole variable domain, filled in from reference TRBV29-1 and TRBJ1-5, reads SAVISQKPSRDICQRGTSLTIQCQVDSQVTMMFWYRQQPGQSLTLIATANQGSEATYESGFVIDKFPISRPNLTFSTLTVSNMSPEDSSIYLCSVDDGGGPQHFGDGTRLSIL.